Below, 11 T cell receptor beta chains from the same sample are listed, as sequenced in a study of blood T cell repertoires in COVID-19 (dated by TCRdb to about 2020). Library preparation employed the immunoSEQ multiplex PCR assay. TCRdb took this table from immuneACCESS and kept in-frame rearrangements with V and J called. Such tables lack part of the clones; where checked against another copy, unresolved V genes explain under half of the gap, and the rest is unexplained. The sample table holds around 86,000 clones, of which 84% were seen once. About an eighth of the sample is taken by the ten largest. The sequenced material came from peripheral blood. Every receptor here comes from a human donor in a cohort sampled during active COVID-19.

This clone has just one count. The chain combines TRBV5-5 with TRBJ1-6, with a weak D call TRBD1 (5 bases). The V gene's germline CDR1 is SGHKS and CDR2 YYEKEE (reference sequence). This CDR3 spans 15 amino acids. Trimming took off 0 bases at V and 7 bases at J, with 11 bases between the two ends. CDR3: CASSLGQGPNSPLHF. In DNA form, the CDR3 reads TGTGCCAGCAGCTTGGGGCAGGGCCCAAATTCACCCCTCCACTTT.

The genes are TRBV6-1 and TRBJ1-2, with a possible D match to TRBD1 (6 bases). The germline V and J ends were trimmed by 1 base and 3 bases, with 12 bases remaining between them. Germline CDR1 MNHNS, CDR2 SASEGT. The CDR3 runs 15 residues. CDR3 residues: CASSEVPQGYYGYTF. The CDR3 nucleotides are TGTGCCAGCAGTGAAGTCCCACAGGGCTACTATGGCTACACCTTC.

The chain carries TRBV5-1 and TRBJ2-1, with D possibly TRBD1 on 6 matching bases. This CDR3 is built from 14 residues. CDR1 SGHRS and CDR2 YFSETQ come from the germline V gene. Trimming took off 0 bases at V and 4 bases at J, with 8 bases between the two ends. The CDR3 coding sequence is TGCGCCAGCAGCTTGGGCACAGGGTACAATGAGCAGTTCTTC. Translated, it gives CASSLGTGYNEQFF.

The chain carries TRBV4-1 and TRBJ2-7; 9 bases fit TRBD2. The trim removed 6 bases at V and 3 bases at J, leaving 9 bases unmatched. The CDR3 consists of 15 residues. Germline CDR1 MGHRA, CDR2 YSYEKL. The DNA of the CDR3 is TGCGCCAGCAGTTCGACTAGCGGTCTCATCTACGAGCAGTACTTC. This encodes CASSSTSGLIYEQYF.

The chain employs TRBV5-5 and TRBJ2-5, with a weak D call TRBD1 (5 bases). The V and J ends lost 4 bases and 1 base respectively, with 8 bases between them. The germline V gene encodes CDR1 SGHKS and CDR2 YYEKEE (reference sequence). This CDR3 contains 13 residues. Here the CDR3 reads CASSRQSQETQYF. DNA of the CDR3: TGTGCCAGCAGCCGACAGAGCCAAGAGACCCAGTACTTC.

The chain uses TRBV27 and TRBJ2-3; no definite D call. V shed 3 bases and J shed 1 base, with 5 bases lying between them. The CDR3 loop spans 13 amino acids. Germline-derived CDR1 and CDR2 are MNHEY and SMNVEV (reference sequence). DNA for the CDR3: TGTGCCAGCAGTTTTGTCGGCACAGATACGCAGTATTTT. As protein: CASSFVGTDTQYF.

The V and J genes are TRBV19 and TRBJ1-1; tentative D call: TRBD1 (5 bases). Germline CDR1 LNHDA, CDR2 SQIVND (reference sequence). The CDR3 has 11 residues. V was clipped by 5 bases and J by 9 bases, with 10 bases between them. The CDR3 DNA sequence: TGTGCCAGTAGTCGGGGGTATAAAGCTTTCTTT. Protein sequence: CASSRGYKAFF.

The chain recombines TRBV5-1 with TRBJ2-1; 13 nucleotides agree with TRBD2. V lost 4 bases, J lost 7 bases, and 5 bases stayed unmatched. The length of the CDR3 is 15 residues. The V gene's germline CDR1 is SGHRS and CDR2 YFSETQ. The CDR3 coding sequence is TGCGCCAGCAGCCCACTAGCGGGAGGGGATAATGAGCAGTTCTTC. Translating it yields CASSPLAGGDNEQFF.

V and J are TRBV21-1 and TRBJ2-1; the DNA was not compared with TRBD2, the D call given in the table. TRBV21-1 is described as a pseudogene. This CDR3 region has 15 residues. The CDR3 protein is CASNSREFANNEQFF. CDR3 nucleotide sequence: TGTGCCAGCAATTCGCGGGAGTTTGCCAACAATGAGCAGTTCTTC.

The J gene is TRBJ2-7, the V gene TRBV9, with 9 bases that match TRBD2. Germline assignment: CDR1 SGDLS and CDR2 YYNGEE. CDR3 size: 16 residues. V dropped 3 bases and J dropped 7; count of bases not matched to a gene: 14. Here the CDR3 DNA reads TGTGCCAGCAGCGCCCGTGAGTTAGCGGGAGCGGAAGAGCAGTACTTC. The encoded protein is CASSARELAGAEEQYF.

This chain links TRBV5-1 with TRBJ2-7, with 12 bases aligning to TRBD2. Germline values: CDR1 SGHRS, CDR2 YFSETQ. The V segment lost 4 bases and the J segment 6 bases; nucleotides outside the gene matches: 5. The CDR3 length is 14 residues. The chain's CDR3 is CASSRLAGAREQYF. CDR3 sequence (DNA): TGCGCCAGCAGCCGACTAGCGGGAGCTCGCGAGCAGTACTTC.